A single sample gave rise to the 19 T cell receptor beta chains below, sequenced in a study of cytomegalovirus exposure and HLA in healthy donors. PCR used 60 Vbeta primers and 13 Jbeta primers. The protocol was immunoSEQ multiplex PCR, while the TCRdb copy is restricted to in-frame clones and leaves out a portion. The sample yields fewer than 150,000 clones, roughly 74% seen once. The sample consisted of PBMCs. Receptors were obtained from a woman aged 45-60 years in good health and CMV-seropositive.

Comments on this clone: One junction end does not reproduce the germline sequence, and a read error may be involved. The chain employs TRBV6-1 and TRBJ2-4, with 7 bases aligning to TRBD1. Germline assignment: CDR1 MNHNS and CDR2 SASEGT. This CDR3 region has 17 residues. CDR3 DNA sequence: TGTGCCAGCAGCGAAGCCCCGACAGGGAGCATTGGAAACATTCAGTACTTC. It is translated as CASSEAPTGSIGNIQYF.

The CDR3 DNA reads TGTGCCAGCAGTGGACTCGTTAGCTCCTACGAGCAGTACTTC. It yields the protein CASSGLVSSYEQYF. The rearrangement uses TRBV25-1 and TRBJ2-7; D gene unclear. Germline lookup yields CDR1 MGHDK and CDR2 SYGVNS. The CDR3 has 14 amino acids. V shed 4 bases and J shed 0 bases, with 10 bases lying between them.

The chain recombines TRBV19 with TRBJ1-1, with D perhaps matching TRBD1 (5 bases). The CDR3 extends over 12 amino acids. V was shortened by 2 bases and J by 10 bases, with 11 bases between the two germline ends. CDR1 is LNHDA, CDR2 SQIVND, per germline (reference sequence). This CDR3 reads CASSIQGSRAFF. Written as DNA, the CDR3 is TGTGCCAGTAGTATACAGGGATCTCGAGCTTTCTTT.

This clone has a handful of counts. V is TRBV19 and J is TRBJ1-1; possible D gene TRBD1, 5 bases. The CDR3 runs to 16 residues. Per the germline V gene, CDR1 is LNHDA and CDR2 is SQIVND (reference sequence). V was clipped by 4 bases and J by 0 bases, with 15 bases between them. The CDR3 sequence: CASSTKRGTMNTEAFF. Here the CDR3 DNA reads TGTGCCAGTAGTACGAAACGGGGGACTATGAACACTGAAGCTTTCTTT.

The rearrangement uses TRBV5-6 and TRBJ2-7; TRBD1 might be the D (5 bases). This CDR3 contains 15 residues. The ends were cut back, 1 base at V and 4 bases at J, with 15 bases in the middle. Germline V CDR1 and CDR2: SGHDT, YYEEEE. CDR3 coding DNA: TGTGCCAGCAGCTTGCTGAGCGACACAGGATACGAGCAGTACTTC. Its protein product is CASSLLSDTGYEQYF.

The CDR3 DNA sequence: TGTGCCAGCCGTGGGAGGGGTGAGCAGTACTTC. It specifies CASRGRGEQYF. The chain has TRBV27 and TRBJ2-7; 7 bases match TRBD2. Per the germline V gene, CDR1 is MNHEY and CDR2 is SMNVEV (reference sequence). Losses at the gene ends were 8 bases for V and 7 bases for J; bases not matched to a gene: 5. This CDR3 contains 11 residues.

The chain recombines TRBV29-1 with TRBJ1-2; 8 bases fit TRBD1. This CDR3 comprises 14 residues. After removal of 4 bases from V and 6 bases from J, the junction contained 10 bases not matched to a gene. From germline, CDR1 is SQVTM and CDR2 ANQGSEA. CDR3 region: CSVGGGRGQDGYTF. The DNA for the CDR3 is TGCAGCGTTGGGGGGGGCAGGGGGCAAGATGGCTACACCTTC.

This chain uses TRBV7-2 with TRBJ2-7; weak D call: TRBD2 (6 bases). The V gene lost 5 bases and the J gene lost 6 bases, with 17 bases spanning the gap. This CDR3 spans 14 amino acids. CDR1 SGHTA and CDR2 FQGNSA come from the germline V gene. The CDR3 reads CASSPARGTGEQYF. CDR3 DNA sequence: TGTGCCAGCAGCCCAGCCCGGGGGACGGGCGAGCAGTACTTC.

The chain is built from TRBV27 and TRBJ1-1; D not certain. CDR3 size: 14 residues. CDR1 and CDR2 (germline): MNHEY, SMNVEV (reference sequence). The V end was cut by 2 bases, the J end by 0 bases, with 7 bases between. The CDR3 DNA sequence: TGTGCCAGCAGTTTAGGGAGGATGAACACTGAAGCTTTCTTT. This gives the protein CASSLGRMNTEAFF.

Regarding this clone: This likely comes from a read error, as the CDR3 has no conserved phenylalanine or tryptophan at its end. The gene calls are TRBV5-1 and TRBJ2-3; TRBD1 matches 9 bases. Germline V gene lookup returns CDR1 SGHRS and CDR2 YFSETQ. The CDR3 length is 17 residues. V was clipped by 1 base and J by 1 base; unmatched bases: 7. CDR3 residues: CASSLTGGDLGTDTQYS. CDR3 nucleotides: TGCGCCAGCAGCTTGACAGGGGGCGATTTGGGCACAGATACGCAGTATTCT.

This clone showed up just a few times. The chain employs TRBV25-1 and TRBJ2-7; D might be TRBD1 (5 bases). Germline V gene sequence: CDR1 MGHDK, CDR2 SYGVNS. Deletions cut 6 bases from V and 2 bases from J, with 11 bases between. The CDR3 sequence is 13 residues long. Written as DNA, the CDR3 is TGTGCCAGCAGAGGACAATTAACCTACGAGCAGTACTTC. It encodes CASRGQLTYEQYF.

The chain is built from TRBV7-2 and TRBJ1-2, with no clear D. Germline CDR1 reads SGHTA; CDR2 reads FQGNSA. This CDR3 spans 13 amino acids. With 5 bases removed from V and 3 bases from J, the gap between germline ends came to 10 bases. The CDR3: CASSPMADYGYTF. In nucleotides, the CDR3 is TGTGCCAGCAGCCCCATGGCGGACTATGGCTACACCTTC.

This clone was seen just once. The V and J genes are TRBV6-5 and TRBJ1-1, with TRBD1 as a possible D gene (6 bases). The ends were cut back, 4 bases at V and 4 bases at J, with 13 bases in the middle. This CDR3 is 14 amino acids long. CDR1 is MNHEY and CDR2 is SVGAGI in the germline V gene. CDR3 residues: CASSSPGGRTEAFF. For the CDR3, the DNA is TGTGCCAGCAGTTCCCCGGGGGGCCGCACTGAAGCTTTCTTT.

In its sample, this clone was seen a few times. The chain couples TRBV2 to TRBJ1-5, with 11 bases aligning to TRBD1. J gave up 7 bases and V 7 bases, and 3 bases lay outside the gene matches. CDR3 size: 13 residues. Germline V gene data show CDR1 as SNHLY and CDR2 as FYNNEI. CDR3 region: CASTGTGGQPQHF. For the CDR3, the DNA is TGTGCCAGCACCGGGACAGGGGGACAGCCCCAGCATTTT.

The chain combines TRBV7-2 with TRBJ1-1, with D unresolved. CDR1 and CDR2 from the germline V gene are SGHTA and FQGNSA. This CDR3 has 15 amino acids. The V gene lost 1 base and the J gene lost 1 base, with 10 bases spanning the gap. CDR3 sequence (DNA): TGTGCCAGCAGCTTAGGTTTCAGAACGAACACTGAAGCTTTCTTT. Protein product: CASSLGFRTNTEAFF.

This CDR3 reads CASSQSTGVSGANVLTF. For the CDR3, the DNA is TGCGCCAGCAGTCAATCAACGGGAGTCTCTGGGGCCAACGTCCTGACTTTC. The genes are TRBV23-1 and TRBJ2-6; a weak D match, TRBD2 (6 bases). TRBV23-1 is annotated as an ORF whose role is uncertain. V gave up 0 bases and J gave up 0 bases, with 9 bases separating them. This CDR3 spans 17 amino acids.

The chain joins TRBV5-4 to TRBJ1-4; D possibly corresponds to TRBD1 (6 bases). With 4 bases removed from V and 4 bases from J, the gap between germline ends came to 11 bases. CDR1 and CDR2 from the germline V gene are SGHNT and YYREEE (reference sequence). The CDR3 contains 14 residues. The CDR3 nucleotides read TGTGCCAGCAGCCCCGGACAGCGTAATGAAAAACTGTTTTTT. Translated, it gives CASSPGQRNEKLFF.

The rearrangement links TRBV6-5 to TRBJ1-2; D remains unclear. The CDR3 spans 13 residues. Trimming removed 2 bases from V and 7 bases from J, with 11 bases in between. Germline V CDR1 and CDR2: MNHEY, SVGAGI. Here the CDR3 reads CASSYAGFGGYTF. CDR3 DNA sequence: TGTGCCAGCAGTTACGCGGGATTTGGTGGCTACACCTTC.

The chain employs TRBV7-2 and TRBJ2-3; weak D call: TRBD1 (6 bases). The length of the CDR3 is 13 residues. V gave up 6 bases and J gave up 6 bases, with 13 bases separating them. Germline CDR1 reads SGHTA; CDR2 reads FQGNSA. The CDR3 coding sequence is TGTGCCAGCAGTAAAAATAGGGGGGATACGCAGTATTTT. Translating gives CASSKNRGDTQYF.